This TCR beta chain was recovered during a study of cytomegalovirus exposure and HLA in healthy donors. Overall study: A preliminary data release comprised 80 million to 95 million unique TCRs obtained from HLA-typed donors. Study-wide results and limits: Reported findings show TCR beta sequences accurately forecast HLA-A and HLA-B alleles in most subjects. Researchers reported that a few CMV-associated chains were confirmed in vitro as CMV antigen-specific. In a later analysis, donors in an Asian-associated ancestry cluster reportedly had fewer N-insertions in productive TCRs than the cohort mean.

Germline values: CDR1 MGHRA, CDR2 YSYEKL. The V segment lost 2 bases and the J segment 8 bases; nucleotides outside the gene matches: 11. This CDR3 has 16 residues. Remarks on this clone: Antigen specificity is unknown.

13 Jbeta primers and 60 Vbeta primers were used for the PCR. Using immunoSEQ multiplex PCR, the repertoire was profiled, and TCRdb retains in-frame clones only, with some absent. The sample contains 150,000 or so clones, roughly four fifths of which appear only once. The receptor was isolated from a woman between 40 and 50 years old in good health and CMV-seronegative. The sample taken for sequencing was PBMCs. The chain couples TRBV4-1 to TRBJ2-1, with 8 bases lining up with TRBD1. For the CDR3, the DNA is TGCGCCAGCAGCCAACCCGGACAGGGTAATTGGGATGAGCAGTTCTTC. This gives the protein CASSQPGQGNWDEQFF.